Below are 20 T cell receptor beta chains sequenced from a single sample in a study of blood T cell repertoires in COVID-19. Using immunoSEQ multiplex PCR, the repertoire was profiled, and TCRdb retains in-frame clones only, with some absent. The sample has around 230,000 clones; approximately 88% are singletons. Sequencing used peripheral blood. These TCRs come from a middle-aged man with acute or convalescent COVID-19.

This rearrangement joins TRBV5-1 to TRBJ2-1; TRBD2 is a possible D gene (6 bases). In germline, CDR1 is SGHRS, CDR2 YFSETQ. The CDR3 is made up of 12 amino acids. V lost 5 bases and J 6 bases, leaving 9 bases between the germline ends. The CDR3 is CASREGVNEQFF. The CDR3 bases are TGCGCCAGCAGGGAGGGCGTCAATGAGCAGTTCTTC.

The genes are TRBV5-4 and TRBJ1-2; D ambiguous. The germline gives CDR1 SGHNT, CDR2 YYREEE (reference sequence). V gave up 2 bases and J gave up 2 bases, with 7 bases separating them. The CDR3 has 13 amino acids. CDR3 sequence reads: CASSFFGNYGYTF. For the CDR3, the DNA is TGTGCCAGCAGCTTCTTCGGGAACTATGGCTACACCTTC.

The DNA of the CDR3 is TGTGCCAGCAGTGATACGACAGGGGGGCAGGTCGGACGCTACGAGCAGTACTTC. Translated, it gives CASSDTTGGQVGRYEQYF. The chain uses TRBV6-1 and TRBJ2-7, with TRBD1 identical over 9 bases. The CDR3 runs 18 residues. V lost 3 bases to trimming and J lost 3 bases; unmatched junction nucleotides: 15. Germline V gene lookup returns CDR1 MNHNS and CDR2 SASEGT.

This rearrangement joins TRBV2 to TRBJ1-5; 9 nucleotides align to TRBD1. This CDR3 comprises 17 residues. Germline CDR1 SNHLY, CDR2 FYNNEI. V shed 4 bases and J 0 bases; nucleotides not matched to a gene: 7. The CDR3 region has the DNA TGTGCCAGCAGTGTACAGGGGGCGCATAATAGCAATCAGCCCCAGCATTTT. It is translated as CASSVQGAHNSNQPQHF.

The CDR3 sequence: CASSFTSVTEAFF. The CDR3 region has the DNA TGTGCCAGCAGTTTTACTAGTGTAACTGAAGCTTTCTTT. The chain has TRBV12-3 or TRBV12-4 and TRBJ1-1; D gene unclear. The length of the CDR3 is 13 residues. V was pared by 3 bases and J by 5 bases, with 10 bases between.

The V gene is TRBV11-3, the J gene TRBJ1-6, with no clear D. V lost 0 bases to trimming and J lost 7 bases, with 4 bases between them. CDR3 length equals 13 residues. Per the germline V gene, CDR1 is SGHNT and CDR2 is YENEEA. CDR3 sequence reads: CASSLERNSPLHF. The DNA of the CDR3 is TGTGCCAGCAGCTTAGAGAGAAATTCACCCCTCCACTTT. Filled out from reference TRBV11-3 and TRBJ1-6, the complete variable domain reads EAGVVQSPRYKIIEKKQPVAFWCNPISGHNTLYWYLQNLGQGPELLIRYENEEAVDDSQLPKDRFSAERLKGVDSTLKIQPAELGDSAVYLCASSLERNSPLHFGNGTRLTVT.

V is TRBV27 and J is TRBJ2-3; TRBD2 aligns across 8 bases. Germline assignment: CDR1 MNHEY and CDR2 SMNVEV (reference sequence). This CDR3 contains 16 residues. V gave up 8 bases and J gave up 6 bases; unmatched junction bases: 16. The CDR3: CASPSSGGRGGDTQYF. DNA of the CDR3: TGTGCCAGCCCATCCTCGGGAGGCCGGGGGGGGGATACGCAGTATTTT.

Details on this clone: One end of the junction varies from germline; a read error may be responsible. V usage is TRBV5-6 and J usage is TRBJ1-4, with 11 bases matching TRBD1. Per germline, CDR1 SGHDT and CDR2 YYEEEE. CDR3 length: 13 amino acids. The CDR3 region has the DNA TGTGCCAGCAGTTTGGGGACAGGGGGGAAACTGTTTTTT. Protein product: CASSLGTGGKLFF. The whole variable domain, remainder taken from reference TRBV5-6 and TRBJ1-4, is DAGVTQSPTHLIKTRGQQVTLRCSPKSGHDTVSWYQQALGQGPQFIFQYYEEEERQRGNFPDRFSGHQFPNYSSELNVNALLLGDSALYLCASSLGTGGKLFFGSGTQLSVL.

The chain couples TRBV18 to TRBJ2-2; TRBD1 matches 10 bases. CDR3 size: 15 residues. V gave up 5 bases and J gave up 3 bases; unmatched junction bases: 3. Per the germline V gene, CDR1 is KGHSH and CDR2 is LQKENI. The CDR3 DNA reads as TGTGCCAGCTCAGCCGGGACAGGGGACACCGGGGAGCTGTTTTTT. This translates into CASSAGTGDTGELFF.

This chain joins TRBV5-6 and TRBJ1-5; TRBD1 aligns across 8 bases. V shed 4 bases and J 3 bases; nucleotides not matched to a gene: 6. Germline CDR1 SGHDT, CDR2 YYEEEE. This CDR3 is built from 15 residues. The CDR3 DNA reads TGTGCCAGCAGCCGAGGACAGGGCTACAATCAGCCCCAGCATTTT. As protein: CASSRGQGYNQPQHF. Based on the CDR3 plus reference TRBV5-6 and TRBJ1-5, the full variable domain is DAGVTQSPTHLIKTRGQQVTLRCSPKSGHDTVSWYQQALGQGPQFIFQYYEEEERQRGNFPDRFSGHQFPNYSSELNVNALLLGDSALYLCASSRGQGYNQPQHFGDGTRLSIL.

This clone was seen only a few times. The chain joins TRBV10-3 to TRBJ2-1; 8 bases agree with TRBD1. The CDR3 is 14 residues long. J was trimmed by 2 bases and V by 4 bases; bases with no gene match: 1. Germline CDR1 reads ENHRY; CDR2 reads SYGVKD. In DNA form, the CDR3 reads TGTGCCATCAGTGGACAGGGGACCTACAATGAGCAGTTCTTC. It translates to CAISGQGTYNEQFF.

The rearrangement joins TRBV5-5 to TRBJ2-1; the match to TRBD2 covers 11 bases. V shed 1 base, J shed 5 bases, and the junction held 11 bases outside the gene matches. The CDR3 length is 18 residues. Germline values: CDR1 SGHKS, CDR2 YYEKEE (reference sequence). Here the CDR3 reads CASSLTLAGGPGNNEQFF. CDR3 coding DNA: TGTGCCAGCAGCTTGACGCTAGCGGGAGGACCTGGAAACAATGAGCAGTTCTTC.

This sequence joins TRBV28 and TRBJ2-1; 12 positions match TRBD2. The trim removed 7 bases at V and 6 bases at J, leaving 10 bases unmatched. Germline V gene lookup returns CDR1 MDHEN and CDR2 SYDVKM. The CDR3 consists of 16 residues. The CDR3 nucleotides read TGTGCCAGCAAAGGGGCTAGCGGGAGGGATGGCAATGAGCAGTTCTTC. Amino acid sequence: CASKGASGRDGNEQFF. The variable domain in full, completed from reference TRBV28 and TRBJ2-1, reads DVKVTQSSRYLVKRTGEKVFLECVQDMDHENMFWYRQDPGLGLRLIYFSYDVKMKEKGDIPEGYSVSREKKERFSLILESASTNQTSMYLCASKGASGRDGNEQFFGPGTRLTVL.

The V and J genes are TRBV7-9 and TRBJ1-2; D gene unclear. From germline, CDR1 is SEHNR and CDR2 FQNEAQ (reference sequence). The CDR3 extends over 13 amino acids. Trimming removed 3 bases from V and 5 bases from J, with 10 bases in between. CDR3 region: CASSFGQTYGYTF. CDR3 in DNA: TGTGCCAGCAGCTTTGGGCAGACATATGGCTACACCTTC.

This clone was recorded many times. V is TRBV7-9 and J is TRBJ1-4; 7 bases fit TRBD1. The germline V gene has CDR1 SEHNR and CDR2 FQNEAQ (reference sequence). V lost 4 bases and J lost 3; bases outside the gene matches: 5. This CDR3 is built from 15 residues. The CDR3 sequence: CASSSSRGSNEKLFF. Written as DNA, the CDR3 is TGTGCCAGCAGCTCGTCCAGGGGGTCTAATGAAAAACTGTTTTTT.

In this sample, this clone turned up once. The chain couples TRBV10-1 to TRBJ2-1, with TRBD2 matching over 13 bases. The CDR3 length is 16 residues. Germline assignment: CDR1 WNHNN and CDR2 SYGVQD (reference sequence). Unmatched junction bases numbered 4, after V lost 0 bases and J lost 8 bases. The CDR3 is CASSESRLAGGDEQFF. In nucleotides, the CDR3 is TGCGCCAGCAGTGAGTCGCGACTAGCGGGAGGTGATGAGCAGTTCTTC.

The chain uses TRBV5-1 and TRBJ1-5; 10 nucleotides line up with TRBD1. J gave up 0 bases and V 4 bases, and 7 bases lay outside the gene matches. The CDR3 totals 17 residues. The germline gives CDR1 SGHRS, CDR2 YFSETQ. The CDR3 here is CASSPPGQGISNQPQHF. CDR3 DNA sequence: TGCGCCAGCAGCCCCCCGGGACAGGGGATTAGCAATCAGCCCCAGCATTTT.

Turning to this clone: This same CDR3 is encoded by further DNA sequences in the sample. The chain carries TRBV19 and TRBJ2-5; 8 nucleotides align to TRBD2. Germline loops: CDR1 LNHDA, CDR2 SQIVND (reference sequence). V was clipped by 7 bases and J by 5 bases; unmatched bases: 3. The CDR3 runs to 12 residues. CDR3 nucleotide sequence: TGTGCCAGTACCCCGGGAGGGGAGACCCAGTACTTC. This translates into CASTPGGETQYF.

This rearrangement joins TRBV6-5 to TRBJ2-3, with 13 bases aligning to TRBD2. V lost 6 bases and J lost 3; bases outside the gene matches: 0. The length of the CDR3 is 14 residues. CDR1 and CDR2 (germline): MNHEY, SVGAGI. The CDR3 loop is CASRGLAGTDTQYF. DNA of the CDR3: TGTGCCAGCAGGGGACTAGCGGGGACAGATACGCAGTATTTT.

The chain links TRBV30 to TRBJ2-1; TRBD2 is a possible D gene (5 bases). The germline gives CDR1 GTSNPN, CDR2 SVGIG (reference sequence). The CDR3 is 12 amino acids. Between the trimmed V and J ends, which lost 2 bases and 9 bases, there was a span of 11 bases. The CDR3 region is CAWSLDSFEQFF. The CDR3 DNA reads as TGTGCCTGGAGTCTGGACTCTTTTGAGCAGTTCTTC.